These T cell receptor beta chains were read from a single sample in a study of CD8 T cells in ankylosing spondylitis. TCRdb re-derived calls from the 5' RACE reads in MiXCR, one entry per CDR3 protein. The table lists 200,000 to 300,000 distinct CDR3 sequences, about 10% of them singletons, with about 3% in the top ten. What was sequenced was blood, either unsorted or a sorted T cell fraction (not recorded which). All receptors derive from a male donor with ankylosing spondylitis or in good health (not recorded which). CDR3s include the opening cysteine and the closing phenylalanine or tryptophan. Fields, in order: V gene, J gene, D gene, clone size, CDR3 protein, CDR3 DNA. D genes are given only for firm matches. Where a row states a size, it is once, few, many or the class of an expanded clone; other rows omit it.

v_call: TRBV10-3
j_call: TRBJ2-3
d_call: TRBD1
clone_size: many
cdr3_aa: CATQGATDTQYF
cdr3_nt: TGTGCCACTCAGGGGGCCACAGATACGCAGTATTTT

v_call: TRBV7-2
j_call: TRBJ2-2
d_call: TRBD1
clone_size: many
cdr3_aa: CASSLDPTGLPSF
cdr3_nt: TGTGCCAGCAGCTTAGATCCGACAGGGCTACCTTCTTTT

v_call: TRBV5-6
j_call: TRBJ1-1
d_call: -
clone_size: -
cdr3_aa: CASSSRLLWGEAFF
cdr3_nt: TGTGCCAGCAGCTCCCGGCTACTCTGGGGTGAAGCTTTCTTT

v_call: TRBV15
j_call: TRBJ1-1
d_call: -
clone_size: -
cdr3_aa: CATSRFVGPEAFF
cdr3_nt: TGTGCCACCAGCAGATTTGTTGGTCCAGAAGCTTTCTTT

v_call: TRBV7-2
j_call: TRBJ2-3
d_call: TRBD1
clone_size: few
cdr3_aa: CASSSRDRETSDTQYF
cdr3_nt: TGTGCCAGCAGCTCCAGGGACAGGGAAACGTCGGATACGCAGTATTTT

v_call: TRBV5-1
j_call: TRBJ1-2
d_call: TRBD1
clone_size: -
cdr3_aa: CASSHRDRVGYTF
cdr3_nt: TGCGCCAGCAGCCACCGGGACAGGGTTGGCTACACCTTC

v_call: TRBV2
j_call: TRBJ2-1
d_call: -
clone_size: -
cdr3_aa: CASRDGSYNEQFF
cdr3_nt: TGTGCCAGCAGGGACGGTTCCTACAATGAGCAGTTCTTC

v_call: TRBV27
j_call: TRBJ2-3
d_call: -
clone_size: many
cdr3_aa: CASSPRVSWGTDTQYF
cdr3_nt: TGTGCCAGCAGTCCCAGAGTTAGTTGGGGCACAGATACGCAGTATTTT

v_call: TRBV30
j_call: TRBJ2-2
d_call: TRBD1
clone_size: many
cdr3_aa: CAWRTGGTGELFF
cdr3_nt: TGTGCCTGGAGGACAGGGGGGACCGGGGAGCTGTTTTTT

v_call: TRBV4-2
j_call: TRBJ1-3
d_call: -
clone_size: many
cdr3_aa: CASSQDLSSGNTIYF
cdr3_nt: TGTGCCAGCAGCCAAGACCTGAGCTCTGGAAACACCATATATTTT

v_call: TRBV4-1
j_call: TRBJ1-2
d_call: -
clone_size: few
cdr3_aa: CASSQERERTF
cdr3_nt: TGCGCCAGCAGCCAAGAGAGGGAGCGGACCTTC

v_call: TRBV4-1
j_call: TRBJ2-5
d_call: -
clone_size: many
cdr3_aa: CASSLTDRQETQYF
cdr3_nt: TGCGCCAGCAGTTTAACAGACCGCCAAGAGACCCAGTACTTC

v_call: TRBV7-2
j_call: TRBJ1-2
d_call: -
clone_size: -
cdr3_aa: CASSLVRQEGYTF
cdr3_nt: TGTGCCAGCAGCTTAGTTCGCCAGGAGGGCTACACCTTC

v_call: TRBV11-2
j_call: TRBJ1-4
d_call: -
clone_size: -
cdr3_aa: CASSLTGGVREKLFF
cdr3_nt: TGTGCCAGCAGCTTAACGGGCGGGGTTAGGGAAAAACTGTTTTTT

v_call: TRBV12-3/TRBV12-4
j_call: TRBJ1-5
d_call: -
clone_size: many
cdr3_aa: CASSLRVGAQPQHF
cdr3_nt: TGTGCCAGCAGTTTGAGGGTTGGGGCTCAGCCCCAGCATTTT

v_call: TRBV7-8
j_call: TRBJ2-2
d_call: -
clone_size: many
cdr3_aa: CASSWDGSLPGELFF
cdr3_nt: TGTGCCAGCAGCTGGGACGGCAGCCTACCCGGGGAGCTGTTTTTT

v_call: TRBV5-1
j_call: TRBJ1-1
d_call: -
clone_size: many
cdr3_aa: CASSLARRGTEAFF
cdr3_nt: TGCGCCAGCAGCTTGGCCAGGAGGGGCACTGAAGCTTTCTTT

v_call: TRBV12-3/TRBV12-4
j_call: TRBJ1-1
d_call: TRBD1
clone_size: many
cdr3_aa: CASSTGGSMNTEAFF
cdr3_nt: TGTGCCAGCAGTACAGGGGGCTCCATGAACACTGAAGCTTTCTTT

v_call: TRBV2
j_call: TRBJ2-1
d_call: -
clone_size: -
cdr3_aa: CASSEPLASPYNEQFF
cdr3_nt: TGTGCCAGCAGTGAACCTCTAGCGTCCCCCTACAATGAGCAGTTCTTC

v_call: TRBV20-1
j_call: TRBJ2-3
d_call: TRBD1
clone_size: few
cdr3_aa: CSARGRGQGSTDTQYF
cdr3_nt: TGCAGTGCTAGAGGCCGGGGACAGGGAAGCACAGATACGCAGTATTTT

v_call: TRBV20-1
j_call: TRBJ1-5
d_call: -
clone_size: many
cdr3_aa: CSASTEAWGSNQPQHF
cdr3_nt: TGCAGTGCTAGTACCGAGGCATGGGGGAGCAATCAGCCCCAGCATTTT

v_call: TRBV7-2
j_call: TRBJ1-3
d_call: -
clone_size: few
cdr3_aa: CASSLTGTFSGNTIYF
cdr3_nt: TGTGCCAGCAGCTTAACAGGGACATTCTCTGGAAACACCATATATTTT

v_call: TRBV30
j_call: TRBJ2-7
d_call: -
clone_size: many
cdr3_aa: CAWAMETYEQYF
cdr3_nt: TGTGCCTGGGCAATGGAGACCTACGAGCAGTACTTC

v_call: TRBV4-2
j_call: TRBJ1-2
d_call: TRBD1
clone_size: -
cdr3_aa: CASSQGQGSHGYTF
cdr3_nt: TGTGCCAGCAGCCAGGGACAGGGATCCCATGGCTACACCTTC

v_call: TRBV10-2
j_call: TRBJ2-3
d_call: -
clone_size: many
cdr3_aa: CASSDVTGGTDTQYF
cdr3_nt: TGCGCCAGCAGTGATGTAACAGGAGGCACAGATACGCAGTATTTT

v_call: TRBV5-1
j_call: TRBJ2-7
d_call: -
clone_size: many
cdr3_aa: CASSLDQGSYEQYF
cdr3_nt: TGCGCCAGCAGCTTGGACCAGGGATCCTACGAGCAGTACTTC

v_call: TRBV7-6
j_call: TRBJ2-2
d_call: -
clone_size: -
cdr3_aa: CASSPSGSAANTGELFF
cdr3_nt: TGTGCCAGCAGCCCCTCGGGGAGCGCGGCGAACACCGGGGAGCTGTTTTTT

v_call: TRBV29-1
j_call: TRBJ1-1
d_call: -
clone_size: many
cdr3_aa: CSVEGGVGMNTEAFF
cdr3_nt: TGCAGCGTTGAAGGGGGGGTGGGCATGAACACTGAAGCTTTCTTT

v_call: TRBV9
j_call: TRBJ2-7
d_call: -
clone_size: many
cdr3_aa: CASSPRVTSYEQYF
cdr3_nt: TGTGCCAGCAGCCCCCGGGTAACCTCCTACGAGCAGTACTTC

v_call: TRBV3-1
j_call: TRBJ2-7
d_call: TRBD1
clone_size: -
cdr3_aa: CASSQHVPRGQGYEQYF
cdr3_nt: TGTGCCAGCAGCCAACATGTCCCTCGGGGACAGGGCTACGAGCAGTACTTC

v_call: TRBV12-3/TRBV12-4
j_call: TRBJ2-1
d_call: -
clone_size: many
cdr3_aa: CASSADFYNEQFF
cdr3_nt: TGTGCCAGCAGCGCGGACTTTTACAATGAGCAGTTCTTC

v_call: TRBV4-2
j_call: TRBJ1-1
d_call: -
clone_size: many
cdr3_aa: CASTTRRGGTEAFF
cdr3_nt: TGTGCCAGCACCACGCGGCGAGGGGGCACTGAAGCTTTCTTT

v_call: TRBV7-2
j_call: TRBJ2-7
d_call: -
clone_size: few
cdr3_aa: CASSLGGRSEQYF
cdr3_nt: TGTGCCAGCAGCTTAGGGGGGAGAAGCGAGCAGTACTTC